What follows describes a single T cell receptor (beta chain). These data belong to a study of T-cell reconstitution after alpha-beta-depleted transplantation in children. Unique molecular identifiers were built into the TCRbeta library. MiXCR was run by TCRdb on the PCR reads, yielding one entry per CDR3 protein. This sample carries about 870,000 distinct CDR3 sequences, less than 20% of them seen once, and the ten largest clones take about 4.6%. The CDR3 extends over 14 amino acids. Germline values: CDR1 SNHLY, CDR2 FYNNEI. V dropped 6 bases and J dropped 6; count of bases not matched to a gene: 6. The receptor was isolated from a male patient younger than 18 who had a stem cell transplant for acute lymphoblastic leukemia, so the T cells may come from the graft donor. The sequences come from PBMCs, mostly from graft donor cells, collected 360 days after TCRalphabeta/CD19-depleted stem cell transplant. The chain employs TRBV2 and TRBJ1-1; 11 bases fit TRBD1. The CDR3 sequence: CASSIGQGASEAFF. The CDR3 coding sequence is TGTGCCAGCAGCATAGGACAGGGGGCGTCTGAAGCTTTCTTT.